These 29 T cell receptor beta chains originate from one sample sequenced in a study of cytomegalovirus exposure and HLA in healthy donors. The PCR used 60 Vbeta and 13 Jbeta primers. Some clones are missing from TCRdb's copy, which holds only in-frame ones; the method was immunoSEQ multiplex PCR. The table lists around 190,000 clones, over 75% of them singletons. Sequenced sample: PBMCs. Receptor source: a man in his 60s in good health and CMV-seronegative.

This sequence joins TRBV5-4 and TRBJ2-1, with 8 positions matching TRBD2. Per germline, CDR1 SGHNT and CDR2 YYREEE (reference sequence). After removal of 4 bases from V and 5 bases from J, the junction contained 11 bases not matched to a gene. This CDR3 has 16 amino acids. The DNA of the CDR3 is TGTGCCAGCAGCGCCTCCAGGCGGGGGGAACACAATGAGCAGTTCTTC. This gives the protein CASSASRRGEHNEQFF.

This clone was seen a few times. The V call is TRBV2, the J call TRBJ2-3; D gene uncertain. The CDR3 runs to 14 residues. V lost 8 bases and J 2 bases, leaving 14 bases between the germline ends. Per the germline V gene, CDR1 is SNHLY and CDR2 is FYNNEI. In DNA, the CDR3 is TGTGCCAGCCGACTGACTCTTTTCACAGATACGCAGTATTTT. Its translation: CASRLTLFTDTQYF.

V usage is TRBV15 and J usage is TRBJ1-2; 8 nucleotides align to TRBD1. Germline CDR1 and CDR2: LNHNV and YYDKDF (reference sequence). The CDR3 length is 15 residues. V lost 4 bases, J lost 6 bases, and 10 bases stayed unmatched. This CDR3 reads CATSTRLPTGDGYTF. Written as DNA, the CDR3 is TGTGCCACCAGCACCAGACTGCCGACAGGGGATGGCTACACCTTC.

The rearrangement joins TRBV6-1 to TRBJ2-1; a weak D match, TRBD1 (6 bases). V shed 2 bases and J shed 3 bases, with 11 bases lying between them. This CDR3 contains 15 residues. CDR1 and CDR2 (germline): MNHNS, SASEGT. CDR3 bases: TGTGCCAGCAGTGAACGTGACAGGTACTACAATGAGCAGTTCTTC. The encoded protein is CASSERDRYYNEQFF.

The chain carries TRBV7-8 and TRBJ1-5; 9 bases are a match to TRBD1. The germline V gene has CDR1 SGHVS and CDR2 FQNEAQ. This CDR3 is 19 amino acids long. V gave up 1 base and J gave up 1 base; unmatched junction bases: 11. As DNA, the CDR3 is TGTGCCAGCAGCTTAGTTCCCTCCCGGACAGGGGTAAGCAATCAGCCCCAGCATTTT. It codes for CASSLVPSRTGVSNQPQHF.

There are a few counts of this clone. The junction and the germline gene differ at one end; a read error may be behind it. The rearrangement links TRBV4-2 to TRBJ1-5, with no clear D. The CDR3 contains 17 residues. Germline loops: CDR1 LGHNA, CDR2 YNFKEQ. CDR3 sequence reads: CASSQKSFGRSNQPQNF. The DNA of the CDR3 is TGTGCCAGCAGCCAAAAGTCCTTTGGTAGGAGCAATCAGCCCCAGAATTTT.

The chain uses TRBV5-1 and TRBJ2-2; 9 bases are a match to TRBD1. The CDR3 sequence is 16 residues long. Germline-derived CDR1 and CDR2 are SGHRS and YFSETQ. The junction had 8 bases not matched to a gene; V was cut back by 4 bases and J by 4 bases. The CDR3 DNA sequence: TGCGCCAGCAGCCCACCAGTGACAGGGGGCACCGGGGAGCTGTTTTTT. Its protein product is CASSPPVTGGTGELFF.

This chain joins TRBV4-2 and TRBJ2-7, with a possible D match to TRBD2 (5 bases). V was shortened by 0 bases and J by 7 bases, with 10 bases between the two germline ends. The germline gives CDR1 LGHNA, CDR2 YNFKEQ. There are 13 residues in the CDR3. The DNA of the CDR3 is TGTGCCAGCAGCCAAGATCCTCGGGGAGAGCAGTACTTC. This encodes CASSQDPRGEQYF.

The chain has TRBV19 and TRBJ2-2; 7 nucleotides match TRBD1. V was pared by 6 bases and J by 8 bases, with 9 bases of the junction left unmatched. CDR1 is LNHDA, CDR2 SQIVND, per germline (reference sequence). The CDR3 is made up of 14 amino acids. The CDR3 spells CASSDRVERGELFF. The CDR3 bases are TGTGCCAGTAGCGACAGGGTCGAAAGGGGGGAGCTGTTTTTT.

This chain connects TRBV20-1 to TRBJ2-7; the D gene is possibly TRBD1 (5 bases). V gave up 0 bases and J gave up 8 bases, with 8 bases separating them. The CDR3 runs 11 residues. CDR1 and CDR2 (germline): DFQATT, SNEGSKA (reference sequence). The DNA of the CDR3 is TGCAGTGCTAGAGAAGACAGCCAGCAGTACTTC. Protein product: CSAREDSQQYF.

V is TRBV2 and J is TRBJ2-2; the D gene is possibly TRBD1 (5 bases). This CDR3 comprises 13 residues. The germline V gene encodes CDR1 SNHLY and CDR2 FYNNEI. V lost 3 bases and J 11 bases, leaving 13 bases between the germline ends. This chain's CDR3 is CASSEVPRAELFF. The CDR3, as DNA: TGTGCCAGCAGTGAGGTTCCCAGGGCAGAGCTGTTTTTT.

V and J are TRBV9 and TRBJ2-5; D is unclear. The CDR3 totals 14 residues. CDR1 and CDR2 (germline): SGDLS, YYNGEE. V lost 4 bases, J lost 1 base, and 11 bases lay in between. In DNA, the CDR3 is TGTGCCAGCAGCCCGTACTCCCTCCAAGAGACCCAGTACTTC. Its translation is CASSPYSLQETQYF.

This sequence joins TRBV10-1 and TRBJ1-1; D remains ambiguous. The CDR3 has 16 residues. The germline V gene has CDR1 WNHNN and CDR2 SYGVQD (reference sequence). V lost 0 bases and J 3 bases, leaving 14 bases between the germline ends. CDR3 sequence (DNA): TGCGCCAGCAGTGAGTCGTTATCCACTCCGGACACTGAAGCTTTCTTT. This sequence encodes CASSESLSTPDTEAFF.

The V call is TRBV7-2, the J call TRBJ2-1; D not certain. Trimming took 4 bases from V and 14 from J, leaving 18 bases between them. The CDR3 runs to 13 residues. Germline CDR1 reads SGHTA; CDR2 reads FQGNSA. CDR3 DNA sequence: TGTGCCAGCAGCTCGCTAGAGGTAGGAGAGAAGTTCTTC. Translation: CASSSLEVGEKFF.

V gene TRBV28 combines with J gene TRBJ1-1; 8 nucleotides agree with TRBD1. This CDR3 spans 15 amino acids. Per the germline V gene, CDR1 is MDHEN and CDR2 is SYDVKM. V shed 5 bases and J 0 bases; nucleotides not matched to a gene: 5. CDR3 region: CASSITTGVNTEAFF. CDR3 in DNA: TGTGCCAGCAGTATAACGACAGGGGTGAACACTGAAGCTTTCTTT.

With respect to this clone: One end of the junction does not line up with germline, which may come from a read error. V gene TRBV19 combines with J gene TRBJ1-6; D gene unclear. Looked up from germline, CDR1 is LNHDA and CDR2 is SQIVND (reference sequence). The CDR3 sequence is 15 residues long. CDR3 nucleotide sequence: TGTGCCAGTAGTATTCGTCCCCGGGATAATTCACCCCTCAACTTT. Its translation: CASSIRPRDNSPLNF.

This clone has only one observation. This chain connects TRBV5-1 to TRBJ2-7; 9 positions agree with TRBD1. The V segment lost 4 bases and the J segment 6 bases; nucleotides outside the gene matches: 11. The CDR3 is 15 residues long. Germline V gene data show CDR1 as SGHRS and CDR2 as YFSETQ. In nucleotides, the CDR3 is TGCGCCAGCAGCACCGGGACAGGGATTGGTGGCGAGCAGTACTTC. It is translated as CASSTGTGIGGEQYF.

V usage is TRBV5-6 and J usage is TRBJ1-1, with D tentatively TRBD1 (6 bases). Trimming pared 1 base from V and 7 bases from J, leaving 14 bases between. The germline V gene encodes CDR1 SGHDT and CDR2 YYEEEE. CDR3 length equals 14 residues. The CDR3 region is CASSLLQGVGEAFF. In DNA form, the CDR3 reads TGTGCCAGCAGCTTGTTACAGGGCGTTGGTGAAGCTTTCTTT.

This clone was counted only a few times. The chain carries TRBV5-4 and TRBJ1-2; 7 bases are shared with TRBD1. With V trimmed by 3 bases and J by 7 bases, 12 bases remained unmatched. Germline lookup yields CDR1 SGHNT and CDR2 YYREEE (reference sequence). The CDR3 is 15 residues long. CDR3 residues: CASSSETGKGSGYTF. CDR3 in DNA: TGTGCCAGCAGCTCAGAGACAGGGAAAGGGAGTGGCTACACCTTC.

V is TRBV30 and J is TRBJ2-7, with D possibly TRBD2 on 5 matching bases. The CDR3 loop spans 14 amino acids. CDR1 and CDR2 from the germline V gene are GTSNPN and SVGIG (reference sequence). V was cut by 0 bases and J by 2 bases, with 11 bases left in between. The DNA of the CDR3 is TGTGCCTGGAGTGTGGGCTTCGGGGCCTACGAGCAGTACTTC. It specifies CAWSVGFGAYEQYF.

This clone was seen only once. CDR3 nucleotide sequence: TGTGCCAGCAGAGGACAGGGGCTGAACACTGAAGCTTTCTTT. It encodes CASRGQGLNTEAFF. This chain links TRBV6-5 with TRBJ1-1, with 9 bases aligning to TRBD1. The CDR3 totals 14 residues. The germline V gene has CDR1 MNHEY and CDR2 SVGAGI. J was trimmed by 0 bases and V by 6 bases; bases with no gene match: 2.

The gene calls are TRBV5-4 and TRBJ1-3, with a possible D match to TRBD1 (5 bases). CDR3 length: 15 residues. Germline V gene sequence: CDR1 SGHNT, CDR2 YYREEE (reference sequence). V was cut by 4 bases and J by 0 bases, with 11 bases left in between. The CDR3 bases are TGTGCCAGCAGCCGGGGGACCCCCTCTGGAAACACCATATATTTT. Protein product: CASSRGTPSGNTIYF.

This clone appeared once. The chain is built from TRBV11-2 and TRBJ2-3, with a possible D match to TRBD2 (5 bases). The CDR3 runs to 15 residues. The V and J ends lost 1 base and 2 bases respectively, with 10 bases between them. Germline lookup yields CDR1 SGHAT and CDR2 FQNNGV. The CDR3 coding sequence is TGTGCCAGCAGCTTAGCGCGGGTCGCCACAGATACGCAGTATTTT. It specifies CASSLARVATDTQYF. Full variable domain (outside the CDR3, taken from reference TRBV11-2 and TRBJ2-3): EAGVAQSPRYKIIEKRQSVAFWCNPISGHATLYWYQQILGQGPKLLIQFQNNGVVDDSQLPKDRFSAERLKGVDSTLKIQPAKLEDSAVYLCASSLARVATDTQYFGPGTRLTVL.

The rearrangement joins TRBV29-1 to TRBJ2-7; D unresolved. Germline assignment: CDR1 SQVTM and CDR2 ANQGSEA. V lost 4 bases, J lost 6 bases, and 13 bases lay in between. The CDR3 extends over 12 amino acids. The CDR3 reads CSVGPGPIEQYF. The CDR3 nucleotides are TGCAGCGTTGGTCCAGGCCCCATCGAGCAGTACTTC.

This chain's CDR3 is CASSLRELTGSSYNEQFF. CDR3 coding DNA: TGTGCCAGCAGTTTACGGGAATTAACAGGGAGCTCCTACAATGAGCAGTTCTTC. The chain has TRBV28 and TRBJ2-1; weak D call: TRBD1 (6 bases). Trimming shortened V by 2 bases and J by 0 bases, and 17 bases separated the two germline ends. CDR1 and CDR2 (germline): MDHEN, SYDVKM. The CDR3 contains 18 residues.

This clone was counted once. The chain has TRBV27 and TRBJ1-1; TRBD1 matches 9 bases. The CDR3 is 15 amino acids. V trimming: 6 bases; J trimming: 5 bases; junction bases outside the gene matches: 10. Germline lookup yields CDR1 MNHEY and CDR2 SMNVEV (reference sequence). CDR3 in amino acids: CASSRGTGLGTEAFF. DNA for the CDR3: TGTGCCAGCAGCCGGGGGACAGGGTTAGGTACTGAAGCTTTCTTT.

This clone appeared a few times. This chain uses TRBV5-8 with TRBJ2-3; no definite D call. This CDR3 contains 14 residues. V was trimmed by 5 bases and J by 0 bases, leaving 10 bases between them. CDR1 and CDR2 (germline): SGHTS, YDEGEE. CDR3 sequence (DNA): TGTGCCAGCAGTTTAGGAGTGAGCACAGATACGCAGTATTTT. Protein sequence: CASSLGVSTDTQYF.

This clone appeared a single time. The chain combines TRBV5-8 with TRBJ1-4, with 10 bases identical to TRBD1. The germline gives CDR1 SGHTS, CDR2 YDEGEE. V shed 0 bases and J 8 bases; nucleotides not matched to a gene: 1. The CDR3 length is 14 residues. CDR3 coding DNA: TGTGCCAGCAGCTTGGGACAGGGGGCCGAAAAACTGTTTTTT. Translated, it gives CASSLGQGAEKLFF.

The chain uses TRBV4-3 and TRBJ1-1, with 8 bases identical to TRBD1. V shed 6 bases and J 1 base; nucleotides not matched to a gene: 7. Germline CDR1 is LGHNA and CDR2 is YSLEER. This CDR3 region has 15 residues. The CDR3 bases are TGCGCCAGCAGATCCTCAGGGGGCGCGAACACTGAAGCTTTCTTT. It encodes CASRSSGGANTEAFF.